This T cell receptor beta chain was obtained from a study of identical twins. TCRdb reprocessed the 5' RACE reads via MiXCR and lists one record per CDR3 protein. This sample yields 200,000 or so distinct CDR3 sequences, of which 7.5% are seen a single time; around 2.1% belongs to the top ten. V shed 2 bases, J shed 3 bases, and the junction held 2 bases outside the gene matches. Germline CDR1 and CDR2: MNHEY and SVGEGT. CDR3 length equals 14 residues. In this sample, this clonotype turned up a few times. The same sample was also studied in work on yellow fever vaccine responses in identical twins.

V and J are TRBV6-2 or TRBV6-3 and TRBJ2-5, with 8 bases lining up with TRBD1. The sequencing input was memory (CD45RO+) T cells sorted from blood. This receptor was identified in a woman between 18 and 30 years old in good health. In DNA form, the CDR3 reads TGTGCCAGCAGTTACCTGACAGGGGAAGAGACCCAGTACTTC. Translated, it gives CASSYLTGEETQYF.